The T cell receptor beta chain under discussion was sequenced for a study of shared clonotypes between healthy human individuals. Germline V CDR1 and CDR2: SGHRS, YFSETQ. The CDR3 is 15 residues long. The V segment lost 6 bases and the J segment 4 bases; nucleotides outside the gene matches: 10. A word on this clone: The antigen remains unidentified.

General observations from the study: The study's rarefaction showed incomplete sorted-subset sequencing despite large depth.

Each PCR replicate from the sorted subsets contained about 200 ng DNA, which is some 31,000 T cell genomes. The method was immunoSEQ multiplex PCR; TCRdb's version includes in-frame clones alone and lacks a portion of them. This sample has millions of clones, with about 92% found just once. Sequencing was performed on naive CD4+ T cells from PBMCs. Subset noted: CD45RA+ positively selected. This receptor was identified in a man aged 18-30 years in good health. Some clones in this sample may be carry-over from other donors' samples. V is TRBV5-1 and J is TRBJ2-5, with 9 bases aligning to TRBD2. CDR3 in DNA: TGCGCCAGCACCCCCATGGGACTAGCACCAGAGACCCAGTACTTC. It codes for CASTPMGLAPETQYF.